This T cell receptor (beta chain) was recovered during a study of cytomegalovirus exposure and HLA in healthy donors. With 5 bases clipped from V and 11 bases from J, the junction kept 9 bases outside the gene matches. Germline assignment: CDR1 MRHNA and CDR2 SNTAGT. The CDR3 extends over 14 amino acids. Notes on the study in general: V- and J-gene trimming in TCR beta was tied to a missense DCLRE1C variant by an analysis performed later. For presence/absence analyses, sequencing depth was assumed to be roughly uniform across donors.

The PCR ran on 60 Vbeta and 13 Jbeta primers. Assay: immunoSEQ multiplex PCR; the TCRdb copy retains only in-frame clones and omits some. Seen here are about 200,000 clones, approximately 79% observed once, and the top ten hold about 4.4%. About this clone itself: As yet, its antigen is unknown.

The clonotype comes from a woman aged 25 to 45 in good health and CMV-seropositive. Sequencing input: PBMCs. The chain is built from TRBV6-4 and TRBJ1-6; TRBD1 agrees at 7 bases. CDR3 amino acids: CASSSGTDNTPLHF. For the CDR3, the DNA is TGTGCCAGCAGTTCCGGGACAGACAATACACCCCTCCACTTT.